This T cell receptor beta chain was identified during a study of blood T cell repertoires in COVID-19. Background on the study: The analysed material was cDNA or gDNA that came from T cells, B-cell-depleted T cells, or PBMCs.

The CDR3 has 14 amino acids. Generated by immunoSEQ multiplex PCR, the TCRdb table keeps only in-frame clones and is missing some. The profile shows 270,000 or so clones, 81% of them singletons. Specimen: peripheral blood. This chain links TRBV7-5 with TRBJ1-1; TRBD1 is taken as the D call from the table, unchecked against the DNA. TRBV7-5 is recorded as a pseudogene. The receptor's source is a woman aged 55-70 years with active or convalescent COVID-19. The CDR3 sequence: CARSLDRGHTEAFF. CDR3 bases: TGTGCCAGAAGCTTAGACAGGGGGCACACTGAAGCTTTCTTT.